A selection of T cell receptor beta chains follows, all from one sample in a study of T cells expressing NK-cell markers. Each CDR3 protein gets one entry in TCRdb, which reprocessed the 5' RACE reads and gives no DNA. The sample table sets out over 100,000 distinct CDR3 sequences. Sequenced material: blood T cells: a sorted CD56 or NKG2C T cell subset, CD4+ or CD8+ T cells, or bulk PBMC T cells (not recorded which). These receptors were obtained from a woman between 18 and 69 years old in good health. CDR3s include the opening cysteine and the closing phenylalanine or tryptophan.

cdr3_length j_call v_call cdr3_aa
12 TRBJ1-5 TRBV2 CASSEIDQPQHF
14 TRBJ2-7 TRBV27 CASTPTGGVHEQYF
12 TRBJ2-7 TRBV7-9 CASSSSGHEQYF
12 TRBJ2-7 TRBV6-2/TRBV6-3 CASSYGRAEQYF
16 TRBJ2-1 TRBV7-6 CASSALSSGGNNEQFF
15 TRBJ2-7 TRBV2 CASSEAPGGNYEQYF
12 TRBJ2-7 TRBV4-1 CASSQNGHEQYF
14 TRBJ2-7 TRBV20-1 CSARDSHLVVEQYF
14 TRBJ1-1 TRBV4-3 CASSQDTANTEAFF
11 TRBJ2-5 TRBV6-2/TRBV6-3 CASSTPETQYF
12 TRBJ2-3 TRBV19 CASSIPGGTQYF
14 TRBJ1-5 TRBV12-3/TRBV12-4 CASTTQGSGQPQHF
13 TRBJ2-7 TRBV27 CASSLVYQAEQYF
18 TRBJ2-2 TRBV4-3 CASSQEWLAGGKAGELFF
16 TRBJ1-5 TRBV4-1 CASSQAGKYSNQPQHF
15 TRBJ2-7 TRBV5-5 CASSLIWASGNEQYF
13 TRBJ2-7 TRBV11-1 CASGGGFSYEQYF
17 TRBJ2-1 TRBV29-1 CSGVSMGGLAVYNEQFF
14 TRBJ1-2 TRBV5-4 CASSSLESSYGYTF
17 TRBJ2-7 TRBV19 CASSPGLAGRAGYEQYF
15 TRBJ2-2 TRBV9 CASSGGGTNTGELFF
14 TRBJ1-2 TRBV9 CASSSEAAMRGYTF
14 TRBJ2-3 TRBV6-1 CASSRDSNTDTQYF
16 TRBJ2-1 TRBV6-2/TRBV6-3 CASSPFQGPPHNEQFF
13 TRBJ2-2 TRBV6-5 CASSYGLTGELFF
16 TRBJ1-2 TRBV7-9 CASSEPTGATRYGYTF
14 TRBJ1-1 TRBV5-1 CASSLGPGSPEAFF
18 TRBJ2-1 TRBV6-2/TRBV6-3 CASSYSAGTAESYNEQFF
13 TRBJ2-7 TRBV29-1 CSVESQGPYEQYF
14 TRBJ2-6 TRBV27 CASSFQLGANVLTF
13 TRBJ2-7 TRBV7-3 CASSLPSGYEQYF
14 TRBJ2-1 TRBV2 CASKSRGGYNEQFF
13 TRBJ1-1 TRBV12-3/TRBV12-4 CASSREADTEAFF
14 TRBJ1-1 TRBV3-1 CASSLVVRGTEAFF
14 TRBJ2-3 TRBV6-4 CASSVSGSMDTQYF
13 TRBJ2-5 TRBV5-1 CASSLDNQETQYF
17 TRBJ2-5 TRBV11-2 CASSLGLAGVGGETQYF
14 TRBJ2-7 TRBV7-2 CASSQAGSNYEQYF
15 TRBJ2-2 TRBV12-3/TRBV12-4 CASTPVGRGTGELFF
14 TRBJ1-5 TRBV29-1 CSVTTAFPNQPQHF
17 TRBJ2-3 TRBV4-2 CASSQESARASTDTQYF
18 TRBJ2-3 TRBV12-3/TRBV12-4 CASSPSSGGAQSTDTQYF
11 TRBJ2-7 TRBV28 CASSFPGPQYF
14 TRBJ1-1 TRBV4-3 CASSQTRTAWAAFF
12 TRBJ2-1 TRBV12-3/TRBV12-4 CASRDRVNEQFF
17 TRBJ2-3 TRBV5-4 CASSFKLAGDPTDTQYF
17 TRBJ1-2 TRBV5-6 CASSLDGTGGFNYGYTF
16 TRBJ2-7 TRBV13 CASSLAGLRSSYEQYF
15 TRBJ2-2 TRBV4-3 CASSQDFSGAGELFF
16 TRBJ1-5 TRBV7-9 CASSLQQGGSPQPQHF
13 TRBJ2-3 TRBV7-9 CASSPSGADTQYF
14 TRBJ1-4 TRBV19 CATTGGPNEEKLFF
16 TRBJ2-1 TRBV19 CASSIVGTSGIYEQFF